Listed here are 7 T cell receptor beta chains from one sample, sequenced in a study of cytomegalovirus exposure and HLA in healthy donors. Some clones are missing from TCRdb's copy, which holds only in-frame ones; the method was immunoSEQ multiplex PCR. This sample yields roughly 330,000 clones, of which about nine tenths are seen a single time; about 1.2% belongs to the top ten. The sample consisted of PBMCs. These receptors came from a woman aged 25 to 39 in good health and CMV-seropositive.

J is TRBJ2-7 and V is TRBV4-2; D is uncertain. The CDR3 spans 13 residues. The germline gives CDR1 LGHNA, CDR2 YNFKEQ. Trimming pared 4 bases from V and 0 bases from J, leaving 7 bases between. The CDR3 DNA is TGTGCCAGCAGCCTGGGCCTCTCCTACGAGCAGTACTTC. The encoded protein is CASSLGLSYEQYF.

The V and J genes are TRBV28 and TRBJ2-5, with D possibly called TRBD1 or TRBD2 (6 bases each). Germline-derived CDR1 and CDR2 are MDHEN and SYDVKM. The V gene lost 7 bases and the J gene lost 5 bases, with 17 bases spanning the gap. The CDR3 runs to 14 residues. The CDR3 spells CASNLQGRGETQYF. Written as DNA, the CDR3 is TGTGCCAGCAACCTACAGGGCCGGGGGGAGACCCAGTACTTC.

V is TRBV7-2 and J is TRBJ2-1; 10 nucleotides agree with TRBD2. V shed 0 bases, J shed 6 bases, and the junction held 5 bases outside the gene matches. In germline, CDR1 is SGHTA, CDR2 FQGNSA. This CDR3 comprises 16 residues. The CDR3 is CASSLAPGLAFNEQFF. In DNA form, the CDR3 reads TGTGCCAGCAGCTTAGCGCCGGGACTAGCGTTCAATGAGCAGTTCTTC.

In this sample, this clone turned up a few times. Here the CDR3 DNA reads TGTGCCTCGATGAACACTGAAGCTTTCTTT. This gives the protein CASMNTEAFF. The chain recombines TRBV30 with TRBJ1-1; D is unclear. V lost 7 bases to trimming and J lost 0 bases, with 3 bases between them. Germline assignment: CDR1 GTSNPN and CDR2 SVGIG (reference sequence). CDR3 length: 10 residues.

This chain joins TRBV29-1 and TRBJ1-2, with D perhaps TRBD1 (6 bases). The germline V and J ends were trimmed by 6 bases and 0 bases, with 11 bases remaining between them. Per the germline V gene, CDR1 is SQVTM and CDR2 is ANQGSEA. The CDR3 has 13 residues. CDR3 sequence reads: CSVARTANYGYTF. The CDR3 coding sequence is TGCAGCGTCGCCAGGACAGCTAACTATGGCTACACCTTC.

CDR3: CASSLVGGRMNEQFF. The CDR3 DNA reads TGTGCCAGCAGCTTAGTAGGCGGGAGGATGAATGAGCAGTTCTTC. The rearrangement links TRBV11-2 to TRBJ2-1; 8 bases agree with TRBD2. Germline assignment: CDR1 SGHAT and CDR2 FQNNGV. The CDR3 is 15 amino acids. The J segment lost 7 bases and the V segment lost 1 base, leaving 6 bases of the junction unmatched. Based on the CDR3 plus reference TRBV11-2 and TRBJ2-1, the full variable domain is EAGVAQSPRYKIIEKRQSVAFWCNPISGHATLYWYQQILGQGPKLLIQFQNNGVVDDSQLPKDRFSAERLKGVDSTLKIQPAKLEDSAVYLCASSLVGGRMNEQFFGPGTRLTVL.

The rearrangement joins TRBV14 to TRBJ1-2, with D hard to call. Per germline, CDR1 SGHDN and CDR2 FVKESK. V was trimmed by 0 bases and J by 2 bases, leaving 4 bases between them. CDR3 length: 13 residues. CDR3: CASSQERNYGYTF. The DNA of the CDR3 is TGTGCCAGCAGCCAAGAGAGGAACTATGGCTACACCTTC.